Presented here are 3 T cell receptor beta chains from one specimen sequenced in a study of T-cell reconstitution after alpha-beta-depleted transplantation in children. Unique molecular identifiers were used in preparing the TCRbeta library. TCRdb ran MiXCR on the PCR reads and lists one entry per CDR3 protein. The sample contains 250,000 to 400,000 distinct CDR3 sequences, approximately 20% of which appear only once. Sequencing used PBMCs, mostly from graft donor cells, obtained 180 days after TCRalphabeta/CD19-depleted stem cell transplant. All receptors derive from a male patient aged 10 to 17 who had a stem cell transplant for acute lymphoblastic leukemia, so the T cells may come from the graft donor.

This clonotype was seen only a few times. This chain links TRBV5-1 with TRBJ1-2, with unresolved D. V lost 4 bases, J lost 8 bases, and 24 bases lay in between. Germline V lookup: CDR1 SGHRS, CDR2 YFSETQ. This CDR3 has 16 amino acids. The CDR3 bases are TGCGCCAGCAGCCTAACCCCGGGGTCTAACCCCGGGGGCTACACCTTC. As protein: CASSLTPGSNPGGYTF. Combining the CDR3 with reference TRBV5-1 and TRBJ1-2 gives the whole variable domain KAGVTQTPRYLIKTRGQQVTLSCSPISGHRSVSWYQQTPGQGLQFLFEYFSETQRNKGNFPGRFSGRQFSNSRSEMNVSTLELGDSALYLCASSLTPGSNPGGYTFGSGTRLTVV.

A single count supports this clonotype. The chain is built from TRBV7-3 and TRBJ2-2; unclear D gene. The CDR3 sequence is 14 residues long. Trimming took 4 bases from V and 6 from J, leaving 12 bases between them. Germline CDR1 is SGHTA and CDR2 is FQGTGA. CDR3 region: CASSSLEPAGELFF. CDR3 sequence (DNA): TGTGCCAGCAGCTCCCTGGAGCCCGCCGGGGAGCTGTTTTTT.

This chain uses TRBV6-2 or TRBV6-3 with TRBJ2-5; TRBD2 agrees at 13 bases. V lost 8 bases and J lost 5; bases outside the gene matches: 8. There are 15 residues in the CDR3. The germline V gene encodes CDR1 MNHEY and CDR2 SVGEGT. CDR3 residues: CASGTSGRARETQYF. The CDR3 nucleotides are TGTGCCAGCGGTACTAGCGGGAGGGCCAGGGAGACCCAGTACTTC.